Listed below are T cell receptor beta chains from one sample, sequenced in a study of T cells in Graves' hyperthyroidism and ophthalmopathy. TCRdb ran MiXCR on the multiplex PCR reads and lists one entry per CDR3 protein. The table has hundreds of thousands of distinct CDR3 sequences, about 15% seen once; the top ten hold less than 15%. The material sequenced was blood. These receptors were obtained from a young man with Graves' ophthalmopathy. CDR3s include the opening cysteine and the closing phenylalanine or tryptophan. A D gene is named only where the DNA matches it firmly. Only part of the rows carry a size: once, few, many, or a class if the clone is expanded.

>many|TRBJ2-2|.|TRBV2
CASKVGPGELFF
TGTGCCAGCAAGGTCGGCCCCGGGGAGCTGTTTTTT
>many|TRBJ2-1|.|TRBV6-5
CASSYGGNEQFF
TGTGCCAGCAGTTACGGTGGCAATGAGCAGTTCTTC
>.|TRBJ1-1|.|TRBV6-2/TRBV6-3
CASSEFALRDEAFF
TGTGCCAGCAGTGAATTCGCACTAAGGGATGAAGCTTTCTTT
>many|TRBJ2-7|.|TRBV12-3/TRBV12-4
CASSPGTFVYEQYF
TGTGCCAGCAGCCCCGGGACATTCGTCTACGAGCAGTACTTC
>many|TRBJ2-5|TRBD2|TRBV11-3
CASSVQILAGVETQYF
TGTGCCAGCAGCGTCCAAATTTTGGCGGGGGTTGAGACCCAGTACTTC
>many|TRBJ2-5|.|TRBV11-2
CASSLDGGQGLQETQYF
TGTGCCAGCAGCTTAGATGGGGGCCAGGGACTACAAGAGACCCAGTACTTC
>many|TRBJ2-5|TRBD1|TRBV6-1
CASSYPGQGQETQYF
TGTGCCAGCAGTTACCCCGGACAGGGACAAGAGACCCAGTACTTC
>many|TRBJ1-1|.|TRBV11-2
CASSLLTGLKRGAFF
TGTGCCAGCAGCCTCTTGACTGGGCTAAAAAGGGGAGCTTTCTTT
>.|TRBJ2-2|.|TRBV27
CASSSKGAGELFF
TGTGCCAGCAGCAGCAAGGGGGCCGGGGAGCTGTTTTTT
>.|TRBJ2-7|.|TRBV6-4
CARVVRGFPYEQYF
TGTGCCAGGGTGGTCAGAGGCTTCCCCTACGAGCAGTACTTC
>many|TRBJ2-5|TRBD2|TRBV6-6
CASSYVGLAGFQETQYF
TGTGCCAGCAGTTACGTTGGACTAGCGGGCTTCCAAGAGACCCAGTACTTC
>many|TRBJ2-5|.|TRBV18
CASSPLSGLETQYF
TGTGCCAGCTCACCACTTTCAGGGTTAGAGACCCAGTACTTC
>few|TRBJ1-4|.|TRBV5-6
CASSLNIGEKLFF
TGTGCCAGCAGCCTAAATATAGGGGAAAAACTGTTTTTT
>few|TRBJ2-3|TRBD2|TRBV7-9
CASSLVDYTTGGVTDTQYF
TGTGCCAGCAGCTTAGTAGACTATACCACGGGGGGGGTCACAGATACGCAGTATTTT
>many|TRBJ2-7|TRBD2|TRBV3-1
CASSGASGITYEQYF
TGTGCCAGCAGCGGGGCTAGCGGGATTACCTACGAGCAGTACTTC
>few|TRBJ2-3|.|TRBV3-1
CASSQEGWGPTDTQYF
TGTGCCAGCAGCCAAGAGGGGTGGGGGCCCACAGATACGCAGTATTTT